A selection of T cell receptor beta chains follows, all from one sample in a study of T-cell reconstitution after alpha-beta-depleted transplantation in children. TCRdb reprocessed the PCR reads via MiXCR and lists one record per CDR3 protein. The table includes 240,000 or so distinct CDR3 sequences, 12% detected once. The source was PBMCs from the stem cell graft donor, collected from the stem cell graft. The receptors here all came from a human donor who donated a stem cell graft to a child with acute lymphoblastic leukemia. The CDR3 runs from the conserved cysteine through the conserved F or W. The order of the fields is D gene, clone size, J gene, CDR3 length, V gene, CDR3 protein, CDR3 DNA. A D gene is named only where the DNA matches it firmly. Expanded clones get a size class; other rows say once, few or many, or leave the size out.

D: -
size: many
J: TRBJ2-7
length: 15
V: TRBV7-9
CDR3: CASSSPAEGAYEQYF
DNA: TGTGCCAGCAGCTCCCCGGCGGAGGGGGCCTACGAGCAGTACTTC

D: -
size: -
J: TRBJ2-2
length: 13
V: TRBV11-2
CDR3: CASSLLNGGELFF
DNA: TGTGCCAGCAGCTTACTAAACGGGGGGGAGCTGTTTTTT

D: -
size: many
J: TRBJ2-7
length: 13
V: TRBV6-1
CDR3: CASSVIWDYEQYF
DNA: TGTGCCAGCAGTGTGATTTGGGACTACGAGCAGTACTTC

D: -
size: few
J: TRBJ2-7
length: 15
V: TRBV11-2
CDR3: CASSTLDSINYEQYF
DNA: TGTGCCAGCAGCACACTCGACTCAATTAATTACGAGCAGTACTTC

D: -
size: many
J: TRBJ2-5
length: 12
V: TRBV29-1
CDR3: CSVGPGQETQYF
DNA: TGCAGCGTTGGACCGGGGCAAGAGACCCAGTACTTC

D: -
size: many
J: TRBJ2-2
length: 14
V: TRBV6-1
CDR3: CASRQGAVGGELFF
DNA: TGTGCCAGCAGGCAAGGGGCAGTTGGCGGGGAGCTGTTTTTT

D: TRBD1
size: -
J: TRBJ1-5
length: 17
V: TRBV12-3/TRBV12-4
CDR3: CASSRILDRGGHQPQHF
DNA: TGTGCCAGCAGTCGTATATTGGACAGGGGCGGTCATCAGCCCCAGCATTTT

D: -
size: many
J: TRBJ1-3
length: 22
V: TRBV7-6
CDR3: CASSLFGPARMDSSFSGNTIYF
DNA: TGTGCCAGCAGCTTATTCGGTCCAGCCAGGATGGACAGTTCCTTCTCTGGAAACACCATATATTTT

D: -
size: many
J: TRBJ2-3
length: 16
V: TRBV29-1
CDR3: CSVEDRFSGVTDTQYF
DNA: TGCAGCGTTGAAGATCGATTTTCGGGAGTCACAGATACGCAGTATTTT

D: -
size: -
J: TRBJ1-2
length: 11
V: TRBV5-1
CDR3: CASSKGFGYTF
DNA: TGCGCCAGCAGTAAAGGGTTTGGCTACACCTTC

D: -
size: few
J: TRBJ2-1
length: 15
V: TRBV18
CDR3: CASGGTDNSYNEQFF
DNA: TGTGCCAGCGGTGGGACCGATAATTCCTACAATGAGCAGTTCTTC

D: TRBD2
size: many
J: TRBJ2-7
length: 15
V: TRBV7-8
CDR3: CASSPHSGVSYEQYF
DNA: TGTGCCAGCAGTCCCCACAGCGGGGTCTCCTACGAGCAGTACTTC

D: TRBD2
size: many
J: TRBJ2-2
length: 15
V: TRBV12-3/TRBV12-4
CDR3: CASSLGGRGTGELFF
DNA: TGTGCCAGCAGTTTAGGGGGGAGGGGCACCGGGGAGCTGTTTTTT

D: TRBD2
size: many
J: TRBJ2-1
length: 14
V: TRBV20-1
CDR3: CSAGTSGYYNEQFF
DNA: TGCAGTGCGGGGACTAGCGGCTACTACAATGAGCAGTTCTTC

D: TRBD2
size: many
J: TRBJ2-3
length: 15
V: TRBV5-1
CDR3: CASRGLAGAGDTQYF
DNA: TGCGCCAGCAGAGGGCTAGCGGGAGCCGGAGATACGCAGTATTTT

D: TRBD1
size: many
J: TRBJ2-2
length: 16
V: TRBV9
CDR3: CASNLGQGAPAGELFF
DNA: TGTGCCAGCAACTTGGGGCAGGGGGCACCCGCCGGGGAGCTGTTTTTT

D: -
size: many
J: TRBJ2-1
length: 13
V: TRBV5-1
CDR3: CASMIRDRNEQFF
DNA: TGCGCCAGCATGATCCGGGACCGCAATGAGCAGTTCTTC

D: TRBD2
size: many
J: TRBJ2-3
length: 15
V: TRBV5-1
CDR3: CASSPAGGRSDTQYF
DNA: TGCGCCAGCAGCCCAGCGGGGGGGCGATCAGATACGCAGTATTTT

D: TRBD1
size: many
J: TRBJ2-7
length: 12
V: TRBV20-1
CDR3: CSVQTGEVGQYF
DNA: TGCAGTGTGCAGACAGGGGAAGTAGGGCAGTACTTC

D: -
size: many
J: TRBJ1-4
length: 15
V: TRBV6-5
CDR3: CASSYQGRGNEKLFF
DNA: TGTGCCAGCAGTTACCAGGGACGGGGGAATGAAAAACTGTTTTTT

D: -
size: many
J: TRBJ2-7
length: 17
V: TRBV18
CDR3: CASSPSHDSESSYEQYF
DNA: TGTGCCAGCTCACCAAGTCATGACAGCGAGAGCTCCTACGAGCAGTACTTC

D: -
size: many
J: TRBJ1-1
length: 16
V: TRBV3-1
CDR3: CASRSGAWGENTEAFF
DNA: TGTGCCAGCCGGTCTGGAGCATGGGGCGAGAACACTGAAGCTTTCTTT

D: TRBD1
size: many
J: TRBJ1-6
length: 15
V: TRBV7-9
CDR3: CASSLTQGANSPLHF
DNA: TGTGCCAGCAGCTTAACACAGGGGGCGAATTCACCCCTCCACTTT